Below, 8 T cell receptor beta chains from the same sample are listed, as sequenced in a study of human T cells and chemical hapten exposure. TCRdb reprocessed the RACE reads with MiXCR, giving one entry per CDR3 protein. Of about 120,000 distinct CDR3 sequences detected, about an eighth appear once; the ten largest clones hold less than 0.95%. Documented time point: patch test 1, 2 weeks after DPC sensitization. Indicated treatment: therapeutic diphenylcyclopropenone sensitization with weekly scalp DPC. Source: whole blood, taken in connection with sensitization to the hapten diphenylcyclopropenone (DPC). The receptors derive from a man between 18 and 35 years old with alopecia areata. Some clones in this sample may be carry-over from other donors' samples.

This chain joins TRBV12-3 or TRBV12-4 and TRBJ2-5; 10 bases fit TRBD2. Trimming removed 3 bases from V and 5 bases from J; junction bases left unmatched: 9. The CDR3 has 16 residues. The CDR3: CASSFGLAGAPETQYF. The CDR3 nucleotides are TGTGCCAGCAGTTTCGGCCTAGCGGGGGCCCCGGAGACCCAGTACTTC.

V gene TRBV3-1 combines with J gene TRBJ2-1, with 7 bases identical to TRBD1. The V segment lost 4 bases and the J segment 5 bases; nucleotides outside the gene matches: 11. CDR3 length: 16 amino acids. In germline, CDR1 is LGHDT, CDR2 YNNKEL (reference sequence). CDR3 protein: CASSRSTGTSDNEQFF. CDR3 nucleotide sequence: TGTGCCAGCAGCCGATCGACAGGGACCTCTGACAATGAGCAGTTCTTC.

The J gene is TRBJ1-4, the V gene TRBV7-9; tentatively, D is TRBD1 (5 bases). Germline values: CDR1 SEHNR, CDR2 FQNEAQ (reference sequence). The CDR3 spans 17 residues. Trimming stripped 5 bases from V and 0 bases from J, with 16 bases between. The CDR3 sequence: CASSRDGGTATNEKLFF. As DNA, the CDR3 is TGTGCCAGCAGCAGGGATGGGGGGACTGCAACTAATGAAAAACTGTTTTTT.

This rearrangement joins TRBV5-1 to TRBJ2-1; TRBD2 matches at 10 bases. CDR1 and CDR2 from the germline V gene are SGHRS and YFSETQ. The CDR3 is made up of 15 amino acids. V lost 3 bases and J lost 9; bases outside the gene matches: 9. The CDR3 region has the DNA TGCGCCAGCAGCTCAGAGCGGGGGGGCTTAGGTGAGCAGTTCTTC. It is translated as CASSSERGGLGEQFF.

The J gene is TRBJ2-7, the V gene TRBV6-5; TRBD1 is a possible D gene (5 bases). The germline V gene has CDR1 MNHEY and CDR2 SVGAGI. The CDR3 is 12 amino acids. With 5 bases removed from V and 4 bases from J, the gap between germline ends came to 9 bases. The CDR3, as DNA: TGTGCCAGCAGTCCTAGGGGTTACGAGCAGTACTTC. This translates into CASSPRGYEQYF.

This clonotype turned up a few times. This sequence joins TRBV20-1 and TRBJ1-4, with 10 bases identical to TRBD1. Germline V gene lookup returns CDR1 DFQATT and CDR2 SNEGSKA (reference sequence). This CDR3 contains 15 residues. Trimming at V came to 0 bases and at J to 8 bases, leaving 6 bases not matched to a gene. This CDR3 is CSARDSPDRGEKLFF. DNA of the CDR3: TGCAGTGCTAGAGATTCTCCGGACAGGGGGGAAAAACTGTTTTTT.

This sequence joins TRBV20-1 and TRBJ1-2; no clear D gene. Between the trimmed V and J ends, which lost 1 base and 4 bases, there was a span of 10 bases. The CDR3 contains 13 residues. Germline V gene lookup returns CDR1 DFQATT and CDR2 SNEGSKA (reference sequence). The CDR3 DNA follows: TGCAGTGCTAGAGGGATGTCCGTCTATGGCTACACCTTC. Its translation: CSARGMSVYGYTF.

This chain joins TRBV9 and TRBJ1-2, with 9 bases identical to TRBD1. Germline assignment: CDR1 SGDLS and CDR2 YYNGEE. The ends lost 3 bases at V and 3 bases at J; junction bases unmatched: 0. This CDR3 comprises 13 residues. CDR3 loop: CASSGTGDYGYTF. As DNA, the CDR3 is TGTGCCAGCAGCGGGACAGGGGACTATGGCTACACCTTC.